This section outlines one T cell receptor beta chain sequence together with its context. Other DNA sequences of this sample code for an identical CDR3. These data originate in a study of OX40 agonist ivuxolimab in advanced cancers. Sequenced by immunoSEQ multiplex PCR; TCRdb stores in-frame clones only, minus some. The top ten hold 5.5% to 8.5% of the sample, which has about 50,000 clones, over 90% seen once. The CDR3 runs 13 residues. Germline lookup yields CDR1 MNHEY and CDR2 SMNVEV (reference sequence). Trimming stripped 3 bases from V and 3 bases from J, with 6 bases between. The rearrangement uses TRBV27 and TRBJ2-1; D ambiguous. This specimen consisted of CD4+ or CD8+ T cells sorted from blood, obtained in a trial of the OX40 agonist ivuxolimab. The source of this sequence is an adult with an advanced solid tumor such as melanoma, head and neck, liver or kidney cancer. CDR3 nucleotides: TGTGCCAGCAGTTTGGGCAGCTACAATGAGCAGTTCTTC. Translated, it gives CASSLGSYNEQFF.